This T cell receptor beta chain was obtained from a study of T-cell reconstitution after alpha-beta-depleted transplantation in children. Unique molecular identifiers were used in preparing the TCRbeta library. TCRdb used MiXCR to reprocess the PCR reads, holding one entry per CDR3 protein. The sample holds 700,000 to 950,000 distinct CDR3 sequences, roughly 15% seen once. This clonotype was recorded a few times. Its antigen is undetermined. Regarding the study as a whole: About two months after transplant, alpha-beta T cells reportedly came from several hundred expanded graft clones. Surviving recipient T cells and thymic progenitors produced the high day-60 TCRbeta diversity seen in some patients. From newly produced T cells came most of the T-cell counts and diversity one year after transplant.

This CDR3 comprises 16 residues. Looked up from germline, CDR1 is MGHDK and CDR2 is SYGVNS. Trimming cost V 4 bases and J 5 bases; bases outside gene matches: 14. The J gene is TRBJ2-7, the V gene TRBV25-1; 7 bases agree with TRBD2. The source of this sequence is a male patient between 5 and 17 years old who had a stem cell transplant for acute lymphoblastic leukemia, so the T cells may come from the graft donor. The sample here was PBMCs, mostly from graft donor cells, taken 360 days after TCRalphabeta/CD19-depleted stem cell transplant. The CDR3 loop reads CASSAPGGGSAHEQYF. The CDR3 DNA follows: TGTGCCAGCAGTGCCCCTGGCGGCGGGAGCGCCCACGAGCAGTACTTC.